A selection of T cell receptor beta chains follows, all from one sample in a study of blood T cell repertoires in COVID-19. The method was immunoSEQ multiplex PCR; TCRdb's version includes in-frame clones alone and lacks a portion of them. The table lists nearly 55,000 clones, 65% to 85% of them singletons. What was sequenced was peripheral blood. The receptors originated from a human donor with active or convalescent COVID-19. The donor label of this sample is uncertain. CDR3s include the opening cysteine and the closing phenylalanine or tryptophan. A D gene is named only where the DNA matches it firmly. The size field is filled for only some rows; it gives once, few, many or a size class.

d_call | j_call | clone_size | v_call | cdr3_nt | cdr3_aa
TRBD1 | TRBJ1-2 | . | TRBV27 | TGTGCCAGCAGTTTAACCTCCCAGGGGGCAAGCTATGGCTACACCTTC | CASSLTSQGASYGYTF
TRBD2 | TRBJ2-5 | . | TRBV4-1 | TGCGCCACTTCGGGAGGGCAAGGGACCCAGTACTTC | CATSGGQGTQYF
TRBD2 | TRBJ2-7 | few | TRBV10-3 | TGTGCCATCAGTGACGCGACTAGCGGGAGCTACGAGCAGTACTTC | CAISDATSGSYEQYF
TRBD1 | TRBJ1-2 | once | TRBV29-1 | TGCAGCGTCGGGACAGGGCCGAACTATGGCTACACCTTC | CSVGTGPNYGYTF
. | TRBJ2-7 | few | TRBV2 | TGTGCCGCTCGGAAGGACACCTCCTACGAGCAGTACTTC | CAARKDTSYEQYF
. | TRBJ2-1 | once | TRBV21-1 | TGTGCCAGCAGCAACCGGGACAGCTCCTACAATGAGCAGTTCTTC | CASSNRDSSYNEQFF
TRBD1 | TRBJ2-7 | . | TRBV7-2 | TGTGCCAGCAGCTTCCCGACAGGGGTAGTGGGAGAGCAGTACTTC | CASSFPTGVVGEQYF
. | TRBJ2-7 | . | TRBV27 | TGTGCCAGCAGTCGTAACTCCTACGAGCAGTACTTC | CASSRNSYEQYF
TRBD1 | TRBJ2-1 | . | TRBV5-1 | TGCGCCAGCAGCTCTCCGGGACAGGCGTCGCCGAGCCTCTACAATGAGCAGTTCTTC | CASSSPGQASPSLYNEQFF
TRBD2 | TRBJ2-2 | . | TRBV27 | TGTGCCAGCAGTTTGGGACTAGCGGGAGGCCCCCCCAACACCGGGGAGCTGTTTTTT | CASSLGLAGGPPNTGELFF
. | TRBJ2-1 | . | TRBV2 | TGTGCCAGCAGTCTTAGCTCCTACAATGAGCAGTTCTTC | CASSLSSYNEQFF